This T cell receptor (beta chain) stems from a study of blood T cells in healthy people across ages. It was with a sample-barcoded 5' primer and a J-beta primer mix that a second PCR of roughly 7 to 12 cycles was run. Through a template-switch adaptor with 12 random nucleotides, each cDNA molecule received a tag. TCRdb ran MiXCR on the 5' RACE reads and lists one entry per CDR3 protein. The sample has about 1,600,000 distinct CDR3 sequences, 40% to 50% seen once; the top ten hold 7.9%. Total RNA was isolated from each sample in quantities of at least 5 micrograms. Source material: blood. The sequence was collected from a young woman in good health.

The CDR3 spells CASSLDLGLVPDTQYF. For the CDR3, the DNA is TGTGCCAGCAGCCTCGACCTGGGACTAGTCCCGGATACGCAGTATTTT. The chain links TRBV4-2 to TRBJ2-3, with TRBD2 matching 8 bases. This CDR3 spans 16 amino acids. The germline gives CDR1 LGHNA, CDR2 YNFKEQ. Trimming cost V 4 bases and J 6 bases; bases outside gene matches: 12.